A single sample gave rise to the 12 T cell receptor beta chains below, sequenced in a study of control samples from healthy donors and cancer patients. Profiled with immunoSEQ multiplex PCR; TCRdb holds only in-frame clones, not every one. In the table there are approximately 170,000 clones, 80% to 95% of which are singletons. The specimen sequenced was blood. The receptor set was obtained from a woman aged 25 to 45 in good health.

The J gene is TRBJ1-2, the V gene TRBV19, with D unresolved. Trimming shortened V by 5 bases and J by 7 bases, and 14 bases separated the two germline ends. The germline V gene encodes CDR1 LNHDA and CDR2 SQIVND (reference sequence). This CDR3 comprises 13 residues. The CDR3 DNA reads TGTGCCAGTAGTTTCGGGCCGTGGAGTGGCTACACCTTC. It specifies CASSFGPWSGYTF.

V usage is TRBV5-1 and J usage is TRBJ2-3; D is perhaps TRBD2 (5 bases). This CDR3 is 15 amino acids long. V lost 4 bases to trimming and J lost 6 bases, with 18 bases between them. Germline CDR1 and CDR2: SGHRS and YFSETQ. The CDR3 nucleotides read TGCGCCAGCAGCCTTGGCCGGGCAGGAGGCGATACGCAGTATTTT. It translates to CASSLGRAGGDTQYF.

The chain links TRBV5-4 to TRBJ1-1; D unclear. This CDR3 contains 15 residues. Germline V lookup: CDR1 SGHNT, CDR2 YYREEE (reference sequence). Trimming removed 3 bases at V and 1 base at J, with 13 bases between. The CDR3 DNA is TGTGCCAGCAGCTGGGCTAGGGCGTCGAACACTGAAGCTTTCTTT. Protein: CASSWARASNTEAFF.

This clone was seen just once. A read error may produce the germline difference seen at one junction end. Other DNA sequences within the sample encode an identical CDR3. The chain recombines TRBV6-4 with TRBJ2-2; D is unresolved. Germline V gene lookup returns CDR1 MRHNA and CDR2 SNTAGT. The CDR3 has 13 amino acids. The CDR3 here is CASSEGNTGELFF. DNA of the CDR3: TGTGCCAGCAGTGAAGGGAACACCGGAGAGCTGTTTTTT.

The chain is built from TRBV6-1 and TRBJ1-6, with D possibly TRBD1 on 5 matching bases. CDR1 and CDR2 (germline): MNHNS, SASEGT. The CDR3 sequence is 16 residues long. Trimming removed 4 bases from V and 2 bases from J, with 12 bases in between. CDR3 sequence reads: CASSASRGTYNSPLHF. The CDR3 DNA follows: TGTGCCAGCAGTGCGTCGAGGGGAACCTATAATTCACCCCTCCACTTT.

This sequence joins TRBV30 and TRBJ1-4; 10 bases match TRBD1. There are 16 residues in the CDR3. In germline, CDR1 is GTSNPN, CDR2 SVGIG (reference sequence). Unmatched junction bases numbered 9, after V lost 4 bases and J lost 4 bases. For the CDR3, the DNA is TGTGCCTGGAATCCCGGGACAGGGGCGTTTAATGAAAAACTGTTTTTT. Protein product: CAWNPGTGAFNEKLFF. Based on the CDR3 plus reference TRBV30 and TRBJ1-4, the full variable domain is SQTIHQWPATLVQPVGSPLSLECTVEGTSNPNLYWYRQAAGRGLQLLFYSVGIGQISSEVPQNLSASRPQDRQFILSSKKLLLSDSGFYLCAWNPGTGAFNEKLFFGSGTQLSVL.

The rearrangement joins TRBV27 to TRBJ1-5; TRBD1 is a possible D gene (6 bases). With 8 bases removed from V and 0 bases from J, the gap between germline ends came to 11 bases. The CDR3 covers 14 residues. The germline CDR1 and CDR2 sequences are MNHEY and SMNVEV (reference sequence). CDR3 nucleotides: TGTGCCAGCGCAGGGGAGCATAGCAATCAGCCCCAGCATTTT. It specifies CASAGEHSNQPQHF.

V and J are TRBV7-8 and TRBJ1-6; D may be TRBD1 (5 bases). CDR1 and CDR2 from the germline V gene are SGHVS and FQNEAQ. The CDR3 consists of 16 residues. V was pared by 2 bases and J by 5 bases, with 13 bases between. Here the CDR3 DNA reads TGTGCCAGCAGCTTACTACGGGGGGAAGATAATTCACCCCTCCACTTT. As protein: CASSLLRGEDNSPLHF. The whole variable domain, remainder taken from reference TRBV7-8 and TRBJ1-6, is GAGVSQSPRYKVAKRGQDVALRCDPISGHVSLFWYQQALGQGPEFLTYFQNEAQLDKSGLPSDRFFAERPEGSVSTLKIQRTQQEDSAVYLCASSLLRGEDNSPLHFGNGTRLTVT.

This clone turned up a few times. CDR3 amino acids: CASSLLFIGGRRTEAFF. Here the CDR3 DNA reads TGTGCCAGCAGCCTTCTCTTTATAGGGGGGCGCAGAACTGAAGCTTTCTTT. This sequence joins TRBV3-1 (or the pseudogene TRBV3-2) and TRBJ1-1; a possible D gene is TRBD1 (6 bases). Germline V gene sequence: CDR1 LGHDT, CDR2 YNNKEL (reference sequence). V lost 4 bases and J 5 bases, leaving 23 bases between the germline ends. The CDR3 totals 17 residues.

The chain couples TRBV29-1 to TRBJ2-2; TRBD2 might be the D (5 bases). Germline assignment: CDR1 SQVTM and CDR2 ANQGSEA. Deletions cut 3 bases from V and 6 bases from J, with 20 bases between. The CDR3 spans 16 residues. The CDR3 protein is CSVELGRDGPPGELFF. In DNA form, the CDR3 reads TGCAGCGTTGAGTTGGGCCGGGATGGGCCCCCCGGGGAGCTGTTTTTT.

The chain is built from TRBV6-5 and TRBJ2-7; 10 bases match TRBD1. Germline CDR1 MNHEY, CDR2 SVGAGI. This CDR3 is built from 15 residues. The junction had 7 bases not matched to a gene; V was cut back by 5 bases and J by 3 bases. In DNA, the CDR3 is TGTGCCAGCAGTCTAGGGACAGGGGCTTTCTACGAGCAGTACTTC. This codes for CASSLGTGAFYEQYF.

CDR3 sequence: CASSRGNGAEETQYF. CDR3 in DNA: TGCGCCAGCAGCCGGGGTAATGGGGCAGAAGAGACCCAGTACTTC. This chain uses TRBV5-1 with TRBJ2-5; D may match TRBD1 or TRBD2 (5 bases each). Trimming stripped 4 bases from V and 3 bases from J, with 16 bases between. Germline CDR1 reads SGHRS; CDR2 reads YFSETQ. The CDR3 has 15 residues.